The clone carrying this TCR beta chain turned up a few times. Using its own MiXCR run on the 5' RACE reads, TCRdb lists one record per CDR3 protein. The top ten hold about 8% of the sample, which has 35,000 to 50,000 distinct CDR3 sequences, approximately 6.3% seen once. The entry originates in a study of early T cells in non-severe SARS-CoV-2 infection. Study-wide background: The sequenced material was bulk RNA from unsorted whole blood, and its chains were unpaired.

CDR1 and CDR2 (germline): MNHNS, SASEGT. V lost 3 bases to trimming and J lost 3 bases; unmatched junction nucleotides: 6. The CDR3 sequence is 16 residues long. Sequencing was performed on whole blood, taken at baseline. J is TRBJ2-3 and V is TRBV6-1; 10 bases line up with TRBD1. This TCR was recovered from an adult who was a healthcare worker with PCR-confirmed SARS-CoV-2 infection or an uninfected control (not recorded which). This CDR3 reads CASSEFLGQGTDTQYF. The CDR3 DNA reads TGTGCCAGCAGTGAGTTTCTGGGACAGGGGACAGATACGCAGTATTTT.